The source of this TCR beta chain is a study of blood T cell repertoires in COVID-19. Study-level background: From the United States, Italy and Spain came samples of acute and convalescent COVID-19.

Patients at the Seattle site were enrolled during active infection and followed longitudinally. Trimming at V came to 7 bases and at J to 3 bases, leaving 18 bases not matched to a gene. The CDR3 covers 19 residues. Germline values: CDR1 SNHLY, CDR2 FYNNEI. Sequenced by immunoSEQ multiplex PCR; TCRdb stores in-frame clones only, minus some. Here the sample spans fewer than 200,000 clones, 75% to 85% being singletons. Sequenced: peripheral blood. This sequence originates from a middle-aged woman with COVID-19, enrolled during active disease. The chain is built from TRBV2 and TRBJ2-3, with 11 nucleotides matching TRBD2. The CDR3 loop is CASTSTGLASGRRTDTQYF. The CDR3 DNA reads TGTGCCAGCACTTCTACAGGGTTAGCTAGCGGGAGGCGGACAGATACGCAGTATTTT.